The clone carrying this T cell receptor (beta chain) was seen once. Its matching antigen is unknown. The data are from a study of T cell repertoires in cytomegalovirus infection. Germline V gene sequence: CDR1 MNHNS, CDR2 SASEGT. V was clipped by 1 base and J by 2 bases, with 9 bases between them. CDR3 length: 14 amino acids. TCRdb called the reads again in MiXCR, with one record for every CDR3 protein. Found here are hundreds of thousands of distinct CDR3 sequences, around 32% of them singletons; the top ten hold about 18%. The chain is built from TRBV6-1 and TRBJ2-7; D gene uncertain. The sequenced sample was cultured PBMCs, obtained from culture after CMV antigen stimulation. This TCR was sampled from a human donor in good health (CMV status not recorded). Some clones in this sample may be carry-over from other donors' samples. The CDR3, as DNA: TGTGCCAGCAGTGAAGGTCGGCTAACCTACGAGCAGTACTTC. Its translation: CASSEGRLTYEQYF.